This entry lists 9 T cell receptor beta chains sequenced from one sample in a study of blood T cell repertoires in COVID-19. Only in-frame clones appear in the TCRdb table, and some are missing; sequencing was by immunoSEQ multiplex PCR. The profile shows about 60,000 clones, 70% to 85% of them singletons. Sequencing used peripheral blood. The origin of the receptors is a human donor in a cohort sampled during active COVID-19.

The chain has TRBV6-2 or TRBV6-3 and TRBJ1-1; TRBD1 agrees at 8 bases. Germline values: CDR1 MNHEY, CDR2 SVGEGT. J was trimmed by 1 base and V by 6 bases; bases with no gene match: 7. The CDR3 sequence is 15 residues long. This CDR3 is CASSSGQVGNTEAFF. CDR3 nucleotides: TGTGCCAGCAGCTCGGGACAGGTTGGGAACACTGAAGCTTTCTTT.

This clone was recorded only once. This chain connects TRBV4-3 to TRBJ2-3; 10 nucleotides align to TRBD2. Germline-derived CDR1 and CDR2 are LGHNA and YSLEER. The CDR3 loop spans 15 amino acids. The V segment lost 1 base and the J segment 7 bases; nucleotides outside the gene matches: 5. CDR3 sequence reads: CASSQASGGAYTQYF. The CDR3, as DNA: TGCGCCAGCAGCCAAGCCAGCGGGGGGGCATATACGCAGTATTTT.

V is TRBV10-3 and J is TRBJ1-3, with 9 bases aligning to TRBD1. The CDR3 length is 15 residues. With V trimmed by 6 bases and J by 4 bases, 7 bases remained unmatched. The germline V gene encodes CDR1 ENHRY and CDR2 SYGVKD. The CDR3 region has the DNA TGTGCCATCAGGGAGGGACAGGGAGCAGGAAACACCATATATTTT. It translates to CAIREGQGAGNTIYF.

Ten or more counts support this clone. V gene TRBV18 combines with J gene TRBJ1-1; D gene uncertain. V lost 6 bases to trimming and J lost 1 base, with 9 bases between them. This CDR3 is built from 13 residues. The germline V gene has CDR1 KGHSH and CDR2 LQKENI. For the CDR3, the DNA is TGTGCCAGCTCCCGGGAGCGGAACACTGAAGCTTTCTTT. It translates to CASSRERNTEAFF.

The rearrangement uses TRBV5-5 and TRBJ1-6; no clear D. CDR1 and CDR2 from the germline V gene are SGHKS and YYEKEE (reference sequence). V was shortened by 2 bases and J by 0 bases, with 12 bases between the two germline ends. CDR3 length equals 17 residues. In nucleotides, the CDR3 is TGTGCCAGCAGCTTTGGGCTGGAAGTCTCCTATAATTCACCCCTCCACTTT. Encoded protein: CASSFGLEVSYNSPLHF.

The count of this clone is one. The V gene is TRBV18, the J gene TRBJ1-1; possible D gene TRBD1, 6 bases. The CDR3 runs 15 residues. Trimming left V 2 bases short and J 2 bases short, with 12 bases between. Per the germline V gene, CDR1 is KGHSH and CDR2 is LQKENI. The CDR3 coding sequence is TGTGCCAGCTCACCAACCGGGACACAAAACACTGAAGCTTTCTTT. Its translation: CASSPTGTQNTEAFF.

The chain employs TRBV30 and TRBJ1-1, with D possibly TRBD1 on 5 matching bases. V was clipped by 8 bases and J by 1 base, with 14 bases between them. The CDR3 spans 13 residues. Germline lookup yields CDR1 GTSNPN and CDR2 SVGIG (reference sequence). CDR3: CAGKSGWNTEAFF. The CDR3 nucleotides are TGTGCCGGAAAATCAGGGTGGAACACTGAAGCTTTCTTT.

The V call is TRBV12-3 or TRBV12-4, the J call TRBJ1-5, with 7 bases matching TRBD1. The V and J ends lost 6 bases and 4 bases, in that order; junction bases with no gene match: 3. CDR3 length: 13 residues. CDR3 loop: CASSLDRNQPQHF. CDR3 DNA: TGTGCCAGCAGCCTGGACAGGAATCAGCCCCAGCATTTT.

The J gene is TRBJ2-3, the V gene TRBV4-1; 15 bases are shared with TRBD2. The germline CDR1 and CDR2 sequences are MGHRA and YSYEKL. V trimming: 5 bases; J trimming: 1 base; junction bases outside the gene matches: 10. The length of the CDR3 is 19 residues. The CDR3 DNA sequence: TGCGCCAGCAGCGAAGCCGGGACTAGCGGGGGGACTGGCACAGATACGCAGTATTTT. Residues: CASSEAGTSGGTGTDTQYF.